This T cell receptor beta chain derives from a study of regulatory T cells in long-lasting Graves disease. Time point reported: newly diagnosed GD, antithyroid drugs for less than 3 months. The TCR library was made from RNA that had been extracted from PBMCs in TRIzol. The EDTA tubes were filled with 8 to 9.5 milliliters of drawn peripheral blood. Libraries of TCR beta came from iRepertoire HTBI primers plus Arm-PCR of CDR3 regions. TCRdb redid the calling of the multiplex PCR reads with MiXCR, one entry per CDR3 protein. This table holds approximately 230,000 distinct CDR3 sequences, approximately 16% found once. This clonotype has a count of ten or more. Its antigen remains unidentified. Overall study findings and caveats: Favored usage of TRBV28, TRBJ1-2 and TRBJ2-5 was recorded in persistent disease.

With 3 bases removed from V and 8 bases from J, the gap between germline ends came to 8 bases. The CDR3 contains 12 residues. Germline V gene lookup returns CDR1 SNHLY and CDR2 FYNNEI. The sequencing used peripheral blood mononuclear cells (PBMCs), collected at new diagnosis, from a patient treated with antithyroid drugs. This TCR came from a female donor with Graves disease. This chain links TRBV2 with TRBJ1-3; TRBD1 might be the D (5 bases). CDR3 protein: CASSDLTDTIYF. DNA of the CDR3: TGTGCCAGCAGTGACTTGACAGACACCATATATTTT.